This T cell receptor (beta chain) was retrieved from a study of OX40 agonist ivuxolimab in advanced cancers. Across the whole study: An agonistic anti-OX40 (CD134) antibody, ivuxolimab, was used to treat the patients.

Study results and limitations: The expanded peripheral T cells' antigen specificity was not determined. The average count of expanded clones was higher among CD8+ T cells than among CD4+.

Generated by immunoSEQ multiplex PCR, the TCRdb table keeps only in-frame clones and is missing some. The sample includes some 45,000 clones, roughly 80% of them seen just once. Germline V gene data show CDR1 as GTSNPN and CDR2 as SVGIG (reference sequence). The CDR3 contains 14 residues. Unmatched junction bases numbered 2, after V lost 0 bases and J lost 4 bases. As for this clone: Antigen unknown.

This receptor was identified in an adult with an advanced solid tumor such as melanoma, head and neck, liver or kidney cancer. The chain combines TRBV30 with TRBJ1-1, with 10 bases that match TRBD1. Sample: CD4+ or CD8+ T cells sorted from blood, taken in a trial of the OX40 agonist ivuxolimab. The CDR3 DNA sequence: TGTGCCTGGAGTGTGTGGACAGGGGGCACTGAAGCTTTCTTT. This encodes CAWSVWTGGTEAFF.